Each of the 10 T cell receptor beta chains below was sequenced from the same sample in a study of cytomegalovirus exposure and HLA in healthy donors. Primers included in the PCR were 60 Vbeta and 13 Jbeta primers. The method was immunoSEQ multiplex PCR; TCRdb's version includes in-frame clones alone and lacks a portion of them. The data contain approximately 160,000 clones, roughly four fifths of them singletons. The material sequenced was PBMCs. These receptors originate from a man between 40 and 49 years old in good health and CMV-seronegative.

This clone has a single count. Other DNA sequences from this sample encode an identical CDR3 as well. The CDR3 DNA sequence: TGTGCCAGCAGCTTAGGTGGCAGCGGTCGAGAGACCCAGTACTTC. It codes for CASSLGGSGRETQYF. V is TRBV11-2 and J is TRBJ2-5; a possible D gene is TRBD2 (5 bases). From germline, CDR1 is SGHAT and CDR2 FQNNGV. V lost 1 base, J lost 4 bases, and 13 bases lay in between. The length of the CDR3 is 15 residues.

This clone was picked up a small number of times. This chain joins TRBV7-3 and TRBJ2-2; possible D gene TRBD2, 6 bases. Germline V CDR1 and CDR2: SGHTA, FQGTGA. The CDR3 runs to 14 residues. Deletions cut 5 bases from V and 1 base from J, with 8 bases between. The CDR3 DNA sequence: TGTGCCAGCAGCACGGGAGAGAACACCGGGGAGCTGTTTTTT. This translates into CASSTGENTGELFF.

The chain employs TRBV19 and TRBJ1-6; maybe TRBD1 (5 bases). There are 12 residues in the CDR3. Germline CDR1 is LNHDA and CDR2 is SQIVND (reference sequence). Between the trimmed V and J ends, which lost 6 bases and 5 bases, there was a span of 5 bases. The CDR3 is CASRTDNSPLHF. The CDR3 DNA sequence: TGTGCCAGTAGGACAGATAATTCACCCCTCCACTTT.

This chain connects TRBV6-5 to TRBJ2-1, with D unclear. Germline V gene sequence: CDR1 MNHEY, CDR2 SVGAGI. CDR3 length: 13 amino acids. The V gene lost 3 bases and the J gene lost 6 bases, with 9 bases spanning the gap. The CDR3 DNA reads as TGTGCCAGCAGTTATCGAACGGGCAATGAGCAGTTCTTC. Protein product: CASSYRTGNEQFF.

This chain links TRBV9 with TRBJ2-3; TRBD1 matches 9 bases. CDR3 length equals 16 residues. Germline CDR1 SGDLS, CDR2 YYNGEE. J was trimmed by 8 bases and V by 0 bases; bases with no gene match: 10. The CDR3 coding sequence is TGTGCCAGCAGCGTAGCTACGGGGACAGGGAAAGCTACGCAGTATTTT. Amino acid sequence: CASSVATGTGKATQYF.

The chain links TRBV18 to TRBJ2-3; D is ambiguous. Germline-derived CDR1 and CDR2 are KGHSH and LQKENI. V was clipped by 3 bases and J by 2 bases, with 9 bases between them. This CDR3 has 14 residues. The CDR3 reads CASSPLRSTDTQYF. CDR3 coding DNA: TGTGCCAGCTCACCCCTTAGATCCACAGATACGCAGTATTTT. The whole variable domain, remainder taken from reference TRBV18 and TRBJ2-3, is NAGVMQNPRHLVRRRGQEARLRCSPMKGHSHVYWYRQLPEEGLKFMVYLQKENIIDESGMPKERFSAEFPKEGPSILRIQQVVRGDSAAYFCASSPLRSTDTQYFGPGTRLTVL.

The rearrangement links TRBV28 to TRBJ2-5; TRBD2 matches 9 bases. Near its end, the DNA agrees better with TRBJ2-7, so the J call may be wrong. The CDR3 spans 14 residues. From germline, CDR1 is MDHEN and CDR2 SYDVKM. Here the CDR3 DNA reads TGTGCCAGCAGCTTTGGGCGGGAGGGCCCCGAGCAGTACTTC. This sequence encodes CASSFGREGPEQYF.

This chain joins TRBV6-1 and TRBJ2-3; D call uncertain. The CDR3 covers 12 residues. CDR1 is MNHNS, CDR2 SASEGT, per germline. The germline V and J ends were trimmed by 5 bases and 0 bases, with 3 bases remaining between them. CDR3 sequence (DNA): TGTGCCAGCAGTCCGAGCACAGATACGCAGTATTTT. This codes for CASSPSTDTQYF.

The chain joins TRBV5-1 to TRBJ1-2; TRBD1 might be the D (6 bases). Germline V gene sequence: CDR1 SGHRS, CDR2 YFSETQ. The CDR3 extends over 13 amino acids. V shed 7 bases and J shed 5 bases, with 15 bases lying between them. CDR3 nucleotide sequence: TGCGCCAGCCGACTGGGGGCGGATTATGGCTACACCTTC. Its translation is CASRLGADYGYTF.

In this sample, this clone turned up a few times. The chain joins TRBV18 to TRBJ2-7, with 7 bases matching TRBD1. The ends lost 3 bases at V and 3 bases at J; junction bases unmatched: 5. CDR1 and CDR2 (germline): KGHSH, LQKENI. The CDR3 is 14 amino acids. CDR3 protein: CASSPGQKGYEQYV. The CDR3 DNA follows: TGTGCCAGCTCACCGGGACAGAAAGGCTACGAGCAGTACGTC.